This T cell receptor beta chain originates from a study of CD8+CD57+ T cells in acquired aplastic anemia. This clonotype was seen a single time. Antigen: not known. Whoever was chosen for sequencing had shown CD8+CD57+ cell expansion by flow cytometry. Among the patients, all had severe acquired aplastic anemia. Genomic DNA served as template for TCR beta VDJ and CDR3 profiling. TCRdb re-called the reads through MiXCR, storing one row per CDR3 protein. This sample yields 220,000 or so distinct CDR3 sequences, of which about 62% are seen a single time; about three fifths belongs to the top ten. General study findings and limits: Levels of CD8+ Simpson's diversity were not significantly distinct in patients versus controls.

Material: sorted CD4+, CD8+, or CD8+CD57+ T cells (not recorded which) from PBMCs. The sequence derives from a human donor with aplastic anemia.

The CDR3 nucleotides read TGCGCCAGCAGCCAAGAAAGGTATTATCAGCCCCAGCATTTT. Translation gives CASSQERYYQPQHF. V usage is TRBV4-1 and J usage is TRBJ1-5, with D unclear. The germline V and J ends were trimmed by 0 bases and 5 bases, with 8 bases remaining between them. Germline values: CDR1 MGHRA, CDR2 YSYEKL. The CDR3 contains 14 residues.